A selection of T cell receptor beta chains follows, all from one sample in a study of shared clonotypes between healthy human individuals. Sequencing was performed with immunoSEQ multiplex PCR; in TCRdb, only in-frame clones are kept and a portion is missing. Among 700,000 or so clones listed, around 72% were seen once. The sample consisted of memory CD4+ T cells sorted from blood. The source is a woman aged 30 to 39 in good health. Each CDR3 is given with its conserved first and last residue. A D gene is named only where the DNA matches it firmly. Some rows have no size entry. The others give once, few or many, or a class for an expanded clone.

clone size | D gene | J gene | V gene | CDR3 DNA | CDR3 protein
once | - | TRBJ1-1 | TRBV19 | TGTGCCAGTACCCCATTCCAGGGAAGGAACACTGAAGCTTTCTTT | CASTPFQGRNTEAFF
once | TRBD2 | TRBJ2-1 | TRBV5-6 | TGTGCCAGCAGCTGGATAGCGGGGGGCCGATCAAATGAGCAGTTCTTC | CASSWIAGGRSNEQFF
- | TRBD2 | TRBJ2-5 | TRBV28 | TGTGCCAGCAGTGCCCTCGGGACTAGCGGGGGCCAAGAGACCCAGTACTTC | CASSALGTSGGQETQYF
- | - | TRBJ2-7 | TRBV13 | TGTGCCAGCAGCCTACGCGAAAACCCCTACGAGCAGTACTTC | CASSLRENPYEQYF
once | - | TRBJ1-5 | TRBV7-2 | TGTGCCAGCAGCTCCGCCGGGGGGGGTCAGCCCCAGCATTTT | CASSSAGGGQPQHF
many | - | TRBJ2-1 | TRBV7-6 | TGTGCCAGCAGCTCAACAGGGTTTGAGCAGTTCTTC | CASSSTGFEQFF
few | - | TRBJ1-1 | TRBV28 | TGTGCCAGCAGTCCCCCACTGAACACTGAAGCTTTCTTT | CASSPPLNTEAFF
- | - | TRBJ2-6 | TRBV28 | TGTGCCAGCAGAACAGGGTTGTCTGGGGCCAACGTCCTGACTTTC | CASRTGLSGANVLTF
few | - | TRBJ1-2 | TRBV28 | TGTGCCAGCAGTGCCCCAACGGGGGGCGATGGCTACACCTTC | CASSAPTGGDGYTF
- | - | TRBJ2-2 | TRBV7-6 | TGTGCCAGCAGCCAATCAGAGACCTCGAACACCGGGGAGCTGTTTTTT | CASSQSETSNTGELFF